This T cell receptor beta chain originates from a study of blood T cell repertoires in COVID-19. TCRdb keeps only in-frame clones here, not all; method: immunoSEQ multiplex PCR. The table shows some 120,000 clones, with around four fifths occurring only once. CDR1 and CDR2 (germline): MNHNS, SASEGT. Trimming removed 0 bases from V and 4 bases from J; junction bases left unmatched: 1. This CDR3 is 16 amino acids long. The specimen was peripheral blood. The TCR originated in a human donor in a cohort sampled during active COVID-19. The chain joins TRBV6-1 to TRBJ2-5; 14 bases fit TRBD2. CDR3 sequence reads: CASSEAGTSGRETQYF. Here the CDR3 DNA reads TGTGCCAGCAGTGAAGCCGGGACTAGCGGGAGAGAGACCCAGTACTTC.